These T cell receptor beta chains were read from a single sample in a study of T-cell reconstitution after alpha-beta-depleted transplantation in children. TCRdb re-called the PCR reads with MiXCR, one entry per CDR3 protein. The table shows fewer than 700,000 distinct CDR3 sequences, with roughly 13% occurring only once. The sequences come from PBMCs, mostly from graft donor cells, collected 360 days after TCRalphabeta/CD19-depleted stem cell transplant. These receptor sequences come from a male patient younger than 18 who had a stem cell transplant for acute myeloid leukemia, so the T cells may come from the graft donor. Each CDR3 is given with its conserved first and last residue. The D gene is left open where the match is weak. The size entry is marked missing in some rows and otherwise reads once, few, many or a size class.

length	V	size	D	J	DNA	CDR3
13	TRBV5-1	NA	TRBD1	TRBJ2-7	TGCGCCAGCAGCGTCATTTACAGGGGACGGGAGTACTTC	CASSVIYRGREYF
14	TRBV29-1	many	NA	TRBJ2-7	TGCAGCGCCAATACCCCCTCGGGTAACTACGAGCAGTACTTC	CSANTPSGNYEQYF
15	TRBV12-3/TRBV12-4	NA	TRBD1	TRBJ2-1	TGTGCCAGCAGTCTCCGGGACAGGGGGCGAAATGAGCAGTTCTTC	CASSLRDRGRNEQFF
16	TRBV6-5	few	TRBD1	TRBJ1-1	TGTGCCAGCAGTTACGATAGTGACAGGGTGAACACTGAAGCTTTCTTT	CASSYDSDRVNTEAFF
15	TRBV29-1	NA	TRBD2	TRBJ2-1	TGCAGCGTTCACAACGGGGCGGGAGTCGGTAGTGAGCAGTTCTTC	CSVHNGAGVGSEQFF
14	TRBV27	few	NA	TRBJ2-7	TGTGCCAGCAGTTTAGGGCTAGTTCCAGGCGAGCAGTACTTC	CASSLGLVPGEQYF
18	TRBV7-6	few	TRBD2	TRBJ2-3	TGTGCCAGCAGCTCCCACCTAGCGGGACACCCAAAACCGGATACGCAGTATTTT	CASSSHLAGHPKPDTQYF
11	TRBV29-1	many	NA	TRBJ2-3	TGCAGCGTGCGGGGCACAGATACGCAGTATTTT	CSVRGTDTQYF
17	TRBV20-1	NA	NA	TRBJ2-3	TGCAGTGCAAGACGTGTGGGCTATGGGTTTACCACAGATACGCAGTATTTT	CSARRVGYGFTTDTQYF
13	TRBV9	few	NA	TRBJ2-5	TGTGCCAGCAGCGTAGGGGGCCAAGAGACCCAGTACTTC	CASSVGGQETQYF
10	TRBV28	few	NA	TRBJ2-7	TGTGCCAGCAGTGTAACCGAGCAGTACTTC	CASSVTEQYF
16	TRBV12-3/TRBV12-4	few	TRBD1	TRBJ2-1	TGTGCCAGCAGTTTACTGGACAGGGTTATCGAGCGGACACAGTTCTTC	CASSLLDRVIERTQFF
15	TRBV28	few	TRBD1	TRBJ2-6	TGTGCCAGCAGTCCGCGACAGGGCTGGGCCAACGTCCTGACTTTC	CASSPRQGWANVLTF
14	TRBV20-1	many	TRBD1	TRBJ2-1	TGCAGTGCTAGAGGGGGACAGTTCTACAATGAGCAGTTCTTC	CSARGGQFYNEQFF
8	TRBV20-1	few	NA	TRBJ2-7	TGCAGTGCGCTAGCGCAGTACTTC	CSALAQYF
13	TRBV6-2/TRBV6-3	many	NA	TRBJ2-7	TGTGCCAGCAGACCCGGGACACCCTACGAGCAGTACTTC	CASRPGTPYEQYF